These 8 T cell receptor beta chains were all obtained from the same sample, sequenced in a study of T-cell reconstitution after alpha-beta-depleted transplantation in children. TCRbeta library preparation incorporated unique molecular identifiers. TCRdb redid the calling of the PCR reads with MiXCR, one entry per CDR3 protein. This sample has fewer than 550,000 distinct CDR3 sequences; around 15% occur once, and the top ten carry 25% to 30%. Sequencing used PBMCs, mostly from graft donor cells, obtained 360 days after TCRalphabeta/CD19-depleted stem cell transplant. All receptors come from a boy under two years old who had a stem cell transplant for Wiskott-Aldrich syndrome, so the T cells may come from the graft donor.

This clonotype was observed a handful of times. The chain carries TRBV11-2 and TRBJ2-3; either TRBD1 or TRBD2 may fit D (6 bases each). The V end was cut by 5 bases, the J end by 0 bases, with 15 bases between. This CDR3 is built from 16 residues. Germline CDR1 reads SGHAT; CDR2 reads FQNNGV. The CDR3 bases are TGTGCCAGCAGCCCGTGGGGGGCGTCTAGCACAGATACGCAGTATTTT. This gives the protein CASSPWGASSTDTQYF.

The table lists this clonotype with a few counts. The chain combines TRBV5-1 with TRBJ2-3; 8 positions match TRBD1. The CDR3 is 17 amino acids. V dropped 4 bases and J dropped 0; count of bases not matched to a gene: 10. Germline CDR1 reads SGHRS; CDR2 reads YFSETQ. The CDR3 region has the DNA TGCGCCAGCAGCCCCCGGACAGGGAAAGGTAGCACAGATACGCAGTATTTT. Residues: CASSPRTGKGSTDTQYF.

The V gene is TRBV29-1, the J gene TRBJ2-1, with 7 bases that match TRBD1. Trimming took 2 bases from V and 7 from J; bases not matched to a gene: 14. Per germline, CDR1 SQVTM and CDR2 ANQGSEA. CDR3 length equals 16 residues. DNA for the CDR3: TGCAGCGTTGAAAGAGCCGGGACAGCTCTAAGGAATGAGCAGTTCTTC. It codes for CSVERAGTALRNEQFF.

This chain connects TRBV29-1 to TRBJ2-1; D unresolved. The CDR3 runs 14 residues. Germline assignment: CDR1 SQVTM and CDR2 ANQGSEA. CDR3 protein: CSQRRLLSYNEQFF. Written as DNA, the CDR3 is TGCAGTCAAAGACGGTTGCTCTCCTACAATGAGCAGTTCTTC.

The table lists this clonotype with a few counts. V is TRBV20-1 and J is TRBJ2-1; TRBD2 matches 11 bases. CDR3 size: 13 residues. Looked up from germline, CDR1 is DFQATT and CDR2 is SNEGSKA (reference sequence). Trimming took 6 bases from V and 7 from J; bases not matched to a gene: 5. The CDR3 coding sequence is TGCAGTGCCACTAGCGGGAGTTGGAATGAGCAGTTCTTC. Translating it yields CSATSGSWNEQFF.

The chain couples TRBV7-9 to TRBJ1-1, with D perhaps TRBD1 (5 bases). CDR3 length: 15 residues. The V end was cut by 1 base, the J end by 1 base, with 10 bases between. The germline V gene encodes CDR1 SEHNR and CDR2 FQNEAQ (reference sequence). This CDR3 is CASSLGRTGNTEAFF. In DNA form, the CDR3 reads TGTGCCAGCAGCTTAGGGAGAACAGGGAACACTGAAGCTTTCTTT. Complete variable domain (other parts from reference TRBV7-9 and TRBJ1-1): DTGVSQNPRHKITKRGQNVTFRCDPISEHNRLYWYRQTLGQGPEFLTYFQNEAQLEKSRLLSDRFSAERPKGSFSTLEIQRTEQGDSAMYLCASSLGRTGNTEAFFGQGTRLTVV.

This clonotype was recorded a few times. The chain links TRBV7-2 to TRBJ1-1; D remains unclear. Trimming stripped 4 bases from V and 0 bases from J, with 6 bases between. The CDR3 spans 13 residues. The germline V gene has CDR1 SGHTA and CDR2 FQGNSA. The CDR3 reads CASSYELNTEAFF. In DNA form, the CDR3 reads TGTGCCAGCAGCTATGAACTGAACACTGAAGCTTTCTTT.

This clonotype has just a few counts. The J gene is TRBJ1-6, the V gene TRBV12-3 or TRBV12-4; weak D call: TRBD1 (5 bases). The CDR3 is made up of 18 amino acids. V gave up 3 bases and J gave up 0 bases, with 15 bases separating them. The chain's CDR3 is CASSFGTVSSSYNSPLHF. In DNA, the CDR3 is TGTGCCAGCAGTTTCGGGACTGTTTCCAGCTCCTATAATTCACCCCTCCACTTT.